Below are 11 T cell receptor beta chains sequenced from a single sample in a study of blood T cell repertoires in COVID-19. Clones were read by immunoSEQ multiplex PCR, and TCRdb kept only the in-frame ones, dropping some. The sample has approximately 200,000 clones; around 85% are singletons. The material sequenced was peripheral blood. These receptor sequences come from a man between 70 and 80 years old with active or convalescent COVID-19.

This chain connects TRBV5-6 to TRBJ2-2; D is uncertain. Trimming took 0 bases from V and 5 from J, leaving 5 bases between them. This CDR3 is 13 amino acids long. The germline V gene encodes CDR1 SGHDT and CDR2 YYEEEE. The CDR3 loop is CASSLVRTGELFF. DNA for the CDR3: TGTGCCAGCAGCTTGGTCAGAACCGGGGAGCTGTTTTTT.

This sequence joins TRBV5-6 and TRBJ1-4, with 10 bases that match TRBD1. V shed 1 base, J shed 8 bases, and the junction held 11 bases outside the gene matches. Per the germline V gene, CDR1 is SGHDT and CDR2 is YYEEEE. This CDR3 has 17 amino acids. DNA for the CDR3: TGTGCCAGCAGCTTGAGCCCCACCGGGACAGGGGACGAAAAACTGTTTTTT. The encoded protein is CASSLSPTGTGDEKLFF.

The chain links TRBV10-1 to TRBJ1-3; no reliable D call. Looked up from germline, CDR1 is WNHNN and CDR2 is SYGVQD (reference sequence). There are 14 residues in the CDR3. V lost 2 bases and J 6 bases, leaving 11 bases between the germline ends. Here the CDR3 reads CASSEGFFVNTIYF. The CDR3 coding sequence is TGCGCCAGCAGTGAGGGCTTTTTTGTAAACACCATATATTTT.

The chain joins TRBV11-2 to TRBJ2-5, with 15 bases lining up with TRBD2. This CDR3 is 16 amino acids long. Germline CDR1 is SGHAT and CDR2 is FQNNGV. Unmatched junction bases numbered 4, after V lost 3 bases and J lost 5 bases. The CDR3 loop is CASSLGLAGGRETQYF. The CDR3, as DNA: TGTGCCAGCAGCTTGGGACTAGCGGGGGGTCGGGAGACCCAGTACTTC.

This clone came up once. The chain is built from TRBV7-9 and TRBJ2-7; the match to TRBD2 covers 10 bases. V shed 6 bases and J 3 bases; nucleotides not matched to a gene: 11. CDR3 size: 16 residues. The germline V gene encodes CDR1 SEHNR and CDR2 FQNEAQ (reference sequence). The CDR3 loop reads CASRPLAGEGGYEQYF. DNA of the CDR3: TGTGCCAGCAGACCTCTAGCGGGAGAAGGTGGCTACGAGCAGTACTTC. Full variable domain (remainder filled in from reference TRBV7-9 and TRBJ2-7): DTGVSQNPRHKITKRGQNVTFRCDPISEHNRLYWYRQTLGQGPEFLTYFQNEAQLEKSRLLSDRFSAERPKGSFSTLEIQRTEQGDSAMYLCASRPLAGEGGYEQYFGPGTRLTVT.

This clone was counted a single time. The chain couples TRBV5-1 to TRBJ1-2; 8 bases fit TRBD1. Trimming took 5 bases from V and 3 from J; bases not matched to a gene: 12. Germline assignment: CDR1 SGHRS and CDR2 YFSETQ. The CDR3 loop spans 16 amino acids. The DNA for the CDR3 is TGCGCCAGCAGTTCCGGGACTCAGGGGGCGGACTATGGCTACACCTTC. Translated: CASSSGTQGADYGYTF.

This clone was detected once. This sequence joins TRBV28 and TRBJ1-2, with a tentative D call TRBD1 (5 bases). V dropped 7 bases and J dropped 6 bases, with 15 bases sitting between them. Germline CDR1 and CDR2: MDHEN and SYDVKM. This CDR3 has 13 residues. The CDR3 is CASKGEIIDGYTF. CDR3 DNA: TGTGCCAGCAAAGGGGAAATAATTGATGGCTACACCTTC.

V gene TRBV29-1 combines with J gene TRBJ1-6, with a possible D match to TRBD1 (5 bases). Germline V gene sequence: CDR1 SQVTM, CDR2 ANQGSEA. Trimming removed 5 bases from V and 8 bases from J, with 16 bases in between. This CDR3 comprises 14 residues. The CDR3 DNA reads TGCAGCGTTAGGAGCACAGGCGTGGATTCACCCCTCCACTTT. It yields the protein CSVRSTGVDSPLHF.

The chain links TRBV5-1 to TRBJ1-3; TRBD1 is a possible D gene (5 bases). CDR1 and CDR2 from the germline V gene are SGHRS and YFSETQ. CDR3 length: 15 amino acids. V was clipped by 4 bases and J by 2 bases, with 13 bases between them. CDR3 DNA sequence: TGCGCCAGCAGCCCCGACGGGGGGGCTGGAAACACCATATATTTT. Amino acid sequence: CASSPDGGAGNTIYF.

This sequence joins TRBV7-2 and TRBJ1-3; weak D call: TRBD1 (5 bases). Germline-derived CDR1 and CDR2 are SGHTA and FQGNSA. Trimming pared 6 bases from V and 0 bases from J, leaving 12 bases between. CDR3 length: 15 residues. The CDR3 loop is CASSSTVTSGNTIYF. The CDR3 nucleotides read TGTGCCAGCAGTTCGACAGTAACCTCTGGAAACACCATATATTTT.

The CDR3 sequence is CSASSGPVYNEQFF. DNA of the CDR3: TGCAGTGCTAGTAGCGGGCCTGTCTACAATGAGCAGTTCTTC. V usage is TRBV20-1 and J usage is TRBJ2-1; 7 bases map to TRBD2. J gave up 3 bases and V 3 bases, and 5 bases lay outside the gene matches. The CDR3 is made up of 14 amino acids. CDR1 is DFQATT, CDR2 SNEGSKA, per germline (reference sequence).